This entry lists 20 T cell receptor beta chains sequenced from one sample in a study of cytomegalovirus exposure and HLA in healthy donors. Primers for the PCR totalled 60 Vbeta and 13 Jbeta. Only in-frame clones appear in the TCRdb table, and some are missing; sequencing was by immunoSEQ multiplex PCR. The profile shows 100,000 to 150,000 clones, approximately 80% of them singletons. Material: PBMCs. The receptor source for this set is a man younger than 35 in good health and CMV-seropositive.

This clone was counted between two and nine times. This chain links TRBV2 with TRBJ1-1; 7 bases map to TRBD1. This CDR3 has 16 amino acids. V was pared by 6 bases and J by 1 base, with 11 bases of the junction left unmatched. The germline V gene has CDR1 SNHLY and CDR2 FYNNEI. CDR3 loop: CASRPYMTGQNTEAFF. As DNA, the CDR3 is TGTGCCAGCAGACCATACATGACAGGGCAGAACACTGAAGCTTTCTTT.

This chain connects TRBV7-8 to TRBJ1-1; D is unclear. This CDR3 has 16 residues. V shed 1 base and J shed 4 bases, with 16 bases lying between them. CDR1 SGHVS and CDR2 FQNEAQ come from the germline V gene. CDR3 in DNA: TGTGCCAGCAGCTTAGTATCAGCGCCTCCTGGCACTGAAGCTTTCTTT. It encodes CASSLVSAPPGTEAFF.

V gene TRBV30 combines with J gene TRBJ2-3, with D possibly TRBD2 on 6 matching bases. Deletions cut 1 base from V and 2 bases from J, with 19 bases between. The length of the CDR3 is 17 residues. CDR1 and CDR2 from the germline V gene are GTSNPN and SVGIG (reference sequence). CDR3: CAWSEGWGGALTDTQYF. The CDR3 nucleotides read TGTGCCTGGAGTGAAGGGTGGGGAGGCGCCCTCACAGATACGCAGTATTTT.

V is TRBV18 and J is TRBJ2-4, with 7 bases lining up with TRBD1. The V segment lost 3 bases and the J segment 7 bases; nucleotides outside the gene matches: 9. Germline loops: CDR1 KGHSH, CDR2 LQKENI. The CDR3 loop spans 15 amino acids. The CDR3 DNA is TGTGCCAGCTCACCGAACAGACAGGGAATGAACATTCAGTACTTC. Translated: CASSPNRQGMNIQYF. Full variable domain (outside the CDR3, taken from reference TRBV18 and TRBJ2-4): NAGVMQNPRHLVRRRGQEARLRCSPMKGHSHVYWYRQLPEEGLKFMVYLQKENIIDESGMPKERFSAEFPKEGPSILRIQQVVRGDSAAYFCASSPNRQGMNIQYFGAGTRLSVL.

The chain combines TRBV12-5 with TRBJ2-5; D gene ambiguous. In germline, CDR1 is LGHNT, CDR2 FRNRAP. V was shortened by 1 base and J by 9 bases, with 15 bases between the two germline ends. CDR3 size: 14 residues. The CDR3 is CASGLGSPNRAQYF. In nucleotides, the CDR3 is TGTGCTAGTGGTTTGGGTAGCCCGAATAGAGCCCAGTACTTC. Full variable domain (rest looked up from reference TRBV12-5 and TRBJ2-5): DARVTQTPRHKVTEMGQEVTMRCQPILGHNTVFWYRQTMMQGLELLAYFRNRAPLDDSGMPKDRFSAEMPDATLATLKIQPSEPRDSAVYFCASGLGSPNRAQYFGPGTRLLVL.

This clone was detected once. J is TRBJ1-6 and V is TRBV5-1; D might be TRBD1 (6 bases). The CDR3 runs to 14 residues. The V gene lost 4 bases and the J gene lost 9 bases, with 14 bases spanning the gap. The germline V gene encodes CDR1 SGHRS and CDR2 YFSETQ. CDR3 nucleotide sequence: TGCGCCAGCAGCCTCGACAGGTCGAGTTCACCCCTCCACTTT. It translates to CASSLDRSSSPLHF.

Remarks on this clone: An end of the junction does not agree with germline; a read error may underlie this. V gene TRBV7-9 combines with J gene TRBJ2-7; tentative D call: TRBD1 (7 bases). The CDR3 runs to 15 residues. Germline V CDR1 and CDR2: SEHNR, FQNEAQ (reference sequence). As DNA, the CDR3 is TGTTCCAGCAGCTTAGCGGCCAGGGGGTTCAACGAGCAGTACTTC. This gives the protein CSSSLAARGFNEQYF.

This clone was recorded once. The sample contains more than one DNA sequence encoding this CDR3. V gene TRBV30 combines with J gene TRBJ1-5, with unresolved D. Germline-derived CDR1 and CDR2 are GTSNPN and SVGIG (reference sequence). CDR3 length: 13 residues. The V end was cut by 0 bases, the J end by 4 bases, with 7 bases between. The CDR3 nucleotides are TGTGCCTGGAGTGTATCCCGGAATCAGCCCCAGCATTTT. The encoded protein is CAWSVSRNQPQHF.

The J gene is TRBJ1-4, the V gene TRBV6-6, with 7 bases matching TRBD1. This CDR3 has 15 amino acids. CDR1 MNHNY and CDR2 SVGAGI come from the germline V gene (reference sequence). V gave up 5 bases and J gave up 7 bases; unmatched junction bases: 10. Here the CDR3 DNA reads TGTGCCAGCAGTCGGGACAGATCCAGCGCTGAAAAACTGTTTTTT. Translation gives CASSRDRSSAEKLFF.

The rearrangement links TRBV13 to TRBJ1-5, with D perhaps matching TRBD1 (6 bases). Germline assignment: CDR1 PRHDT and CDR2 FYEKMQ (reference sequence). V was cut by 5 bases and J by 5 bases, with 10 bases left in between. This CDR3 is built from 13 residues. For the CDR3, the DNA is TGTGCCAGCAGCCTAAGGGGGTATCAGCCCCAGCATTTT. This gives the protein CASSLRGYQPQHF.

The CDR3 spells CASSRAGGPGETQYF. The CDR3 DNA reads TGTGCCAGCAGTAGGGCGGGGGGGCCGGGAGAGACCCAGTACTTC. This chain uses TRBV6-5 with TRBJ2-5; 9 bases match TRBD2. This CDR3 has 15 amino acids. V lost 5 bases to trimming and J lost 4 bases; unmatched junction nucleotides: 8. CDR1 MNHEY and CDR2 SVGAGI come from the germline V gene.

This rearrangement joins TRBV7-2 to TRBJ1-5; D is undetermined. This CDR3 region has 14 residues. Germline V gene lookup returns CDR1 SGHTA and CDR2 FQGNSA. Trimming cost V 1 base and J 6 bases, with 10 bases left between them. CDR3 DNA sequence: TGTGCCAGCAGCTTAGGGGCAGGTGTTCAGCCCCAGCATTTT. It specifies CASSLGAGVQPQHF.

This chain uses TRBV5-6 with TRBJ2-5; D remains ambiguous. The DNA end is a closer match to TRBJ2-7, so the J assignment may be wrong. Germline-derived CDR1 and CDR2 are SGHDT and YYEEEE. The CDR3 length is 13 residues. For the CDR3, the DNA is TGTGCCAGCAGCTTGGGGCGATACTACGAGCAGTACTTC. Its protein is CASSLGRYYEQYF.

This chain joins TRBV29-1 and TRBJ2-7, with TRBD2 identical over 9 bases. This CDR3 is 16 amino acids long. The V segment lost 2 bases and the J segment 7 bases; nucleotides outside the gene matches: 15. In germline, CDR1 is SQVTM, CDR2 ANQGSEA. As DNA, the CDR3 is TGCAGCGTTGAAAGAGATGGAGCGGGGGGAAGTATGGAGCAGTACTTC. Encoded protein: CSVERDGAGGSMEQYF.

With respect to this clone: Other DNA variants within this sample encode the same CDR3. The V and J genes are TRBV9 and TRBJ1-2; D remains ambiguous. The CDR3 covers 12 residues. Germline-derived CDR1 and CDR2 are SGDLS and YYNGEE. V was clipped by 0 bases and J by 8 bases, with 8 bases between them. This chain's CDR3 is CASSVGGYGYTF. The CDR3 DNA reads TGTGCCAGCAGCGTAGGAGGTTACGGCTACACCTTC.

The V and J genes are TRBV18 and TRBJ1-1; D ambiguous. Trimming took 6 bases from V and 0 from J, leaving 11 bases between them. This CDR3 spans 14 amino acids. Germline lookup yields CDR1 KGHSH and CDR2 LQKENI. Here the CDR3 DNA reads TGTGCCAGCTCCTTAAGGGAGATGAACACTGAAGCTTTCTTT. Protein: CASSLREMNTEAFF.

This chain connects TRBV6-5 to TRBJ2-1, with 11 bases aligning to TRBD2. V trimming: 4 bases; J trimming: 5 bases; junction bases outside the gene matches: 4. Germline V gene sequence: CDR1 MNHEY, CDR2 SVGAGI. The CDR3 runs to 15 residues. The CDR3 coding sequence is TGTGCCAGCAGTTCGACTAGCGGGGAAGACAATGAGCAGTTCTTC. Translating gives CASSSTSGEDNEQFF.

With regard to this clone: At one of its ends the junction is not consistent with the germline gene, which may arise from a read error. The CDR3 region has the DNA TGTGCCATCAGAACGACTAGCGGGAGCGGAGAAAGGGCCAACGGCCTGACTTTC. It translates to CAIRTTSGSGERANGLTF. The chain couples TRBV10-3 to TRBJ2-6, with 12 positions matching TRBD2. The CDR3 spans 18 residues. Germline-derived CDR1 and CDR2 are ENHRY and SYGVKD.

This sequence joins TRBV7-2 and TRBJ2-3, with D possibly TRBD2 on 6 matching bases. V was cut by 5 bases and J by 2 bases, with 11 bases left in between. The V gene's germline CDR1 is SGHTA and CDR2 FQGNSA. CDR3 length: 14 amino acids. CDR3 DNA sequence: TGTGCCAGCAGCCCCGGGACTCTCACAGATACGCAGTATTTT. Translated, it gives CASSPGTLTDTQYF.

V and J are TRBV11-2 and TRBJ1-6, with unresolved D. With 3 bases removed from V and 0 bases from J, the gap between germline ends came to 12 bases. Germline loops: CDR1 SGHAT, CDR2 FQNNGV. CDR3 length equals 17 residues. The chain's CDR3 is CASSFSPQDSYNSPLHF. CDR3 DNA sequence: TGTGCCAGCAGCTTCTCCCCCCAGGACTCCTATAATTCACCCCTCCACTTT.